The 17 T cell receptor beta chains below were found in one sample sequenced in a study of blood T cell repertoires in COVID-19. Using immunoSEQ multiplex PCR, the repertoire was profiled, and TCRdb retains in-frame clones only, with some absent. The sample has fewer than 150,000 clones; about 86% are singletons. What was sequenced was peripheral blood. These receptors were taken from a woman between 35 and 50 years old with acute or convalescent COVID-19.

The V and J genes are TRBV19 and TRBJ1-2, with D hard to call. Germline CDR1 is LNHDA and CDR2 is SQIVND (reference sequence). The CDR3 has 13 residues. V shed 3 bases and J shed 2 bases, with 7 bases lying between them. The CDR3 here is CASSMGSNYGYTF. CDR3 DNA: TGTGCCAGTAGTATGGGCAGCAACTATGGCTACACCTTC.

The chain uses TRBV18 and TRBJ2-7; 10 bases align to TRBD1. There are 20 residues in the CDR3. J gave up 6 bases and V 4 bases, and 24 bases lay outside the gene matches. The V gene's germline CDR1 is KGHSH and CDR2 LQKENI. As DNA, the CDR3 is TGTGCCAGCTCACTTCGAAGAACCACTCCCTGGACAGGGGGGTTTATCGAGCAGTACTTC. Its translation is CASSLRRTTPWTGGFIEQYF.

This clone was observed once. CDR3 nucleotides: TGTGCCAGCAGCTCGCGGACTAGCGGTTTACGAGAGACCCAGTACTTC. It translates to CASSSRTSGLRETQYF. This chain connects TRBV7-2 to TRBJ2-5, with 10 bases identical to TRBD2. Germline V CDR1 and CDR2: SGHTA, FQGNSA. This CDR3 spans 16 amino acids. J lost 4 bases, V lost 4 bases, and 9 bases had no gene match.

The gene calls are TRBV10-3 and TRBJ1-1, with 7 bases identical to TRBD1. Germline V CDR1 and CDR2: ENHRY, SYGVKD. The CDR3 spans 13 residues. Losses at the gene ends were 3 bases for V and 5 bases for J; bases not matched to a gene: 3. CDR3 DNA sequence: TGTGCCATCAGTGATTTGGGACAGACTGAAGCTTTCTTT. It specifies CAISDLGQTEAFF.

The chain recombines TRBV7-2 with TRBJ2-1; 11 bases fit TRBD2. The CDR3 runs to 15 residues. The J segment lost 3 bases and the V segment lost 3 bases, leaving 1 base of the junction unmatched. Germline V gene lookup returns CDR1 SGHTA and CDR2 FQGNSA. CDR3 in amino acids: CASSFSGGVYNEQFF. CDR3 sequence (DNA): TGTGCCAGCAGCTTTAGCGGGGGGGTCTACAATGAGCAGTTCTTC.

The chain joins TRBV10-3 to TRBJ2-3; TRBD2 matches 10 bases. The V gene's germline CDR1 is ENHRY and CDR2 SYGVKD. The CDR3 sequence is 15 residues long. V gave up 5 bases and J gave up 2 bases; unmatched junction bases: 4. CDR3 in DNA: TGTGCCATCAGTTCGACTAGCGGGCTCACAGATACGCAGTATTTT. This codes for CAISSTSGLTDTQYF.

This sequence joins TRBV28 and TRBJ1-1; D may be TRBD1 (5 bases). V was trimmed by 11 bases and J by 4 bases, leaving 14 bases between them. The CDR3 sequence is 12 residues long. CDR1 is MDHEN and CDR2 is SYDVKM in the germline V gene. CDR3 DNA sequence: TGTGCCTGCGGGGGGATCAGCACTGAAGCTTTCTTT. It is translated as CACGGISTEAFF.

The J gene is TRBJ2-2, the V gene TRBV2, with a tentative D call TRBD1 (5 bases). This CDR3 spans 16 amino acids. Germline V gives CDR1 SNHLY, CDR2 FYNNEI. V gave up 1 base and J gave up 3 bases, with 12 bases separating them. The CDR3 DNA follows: TGTGCCAGCAGTGAAGACAGGTTGAGTCACACCGGGGAGCTGTTTTTT. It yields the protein CASSEDRLSHTGELFF.

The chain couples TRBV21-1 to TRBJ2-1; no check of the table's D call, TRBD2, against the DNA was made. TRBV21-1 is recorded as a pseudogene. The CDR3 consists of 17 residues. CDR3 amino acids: CASSSTVLSLPYNEQFF. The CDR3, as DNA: TGTGCCAGCAGCTCGACTGTTCTGTCCCTACCCTACAATGAGCAGTTCTTC.

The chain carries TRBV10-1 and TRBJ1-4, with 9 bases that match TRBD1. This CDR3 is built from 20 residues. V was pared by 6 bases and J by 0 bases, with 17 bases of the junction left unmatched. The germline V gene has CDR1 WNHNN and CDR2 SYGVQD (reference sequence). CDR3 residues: CASRPNRDRARFATNEKLFF. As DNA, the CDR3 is TGCGCCAGCAGGCCCAACCGGGACAGGGCCCGATTCGCAACTAATGAAAAACTGTTTTTT.

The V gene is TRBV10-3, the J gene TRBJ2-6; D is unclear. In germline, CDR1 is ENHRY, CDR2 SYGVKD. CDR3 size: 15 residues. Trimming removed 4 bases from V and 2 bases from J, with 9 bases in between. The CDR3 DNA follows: TGTGCCATCAGTGGTACGGTAGCTGGGGCCAACGTCCTGACTTTC. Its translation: CAISGTVAGANVLTF.

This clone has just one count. The CDR3 DNA sequence: TGTGCCAGAAGCTTGGTTAGCGGGAGCCGGGTCGGGGAGCTGTTTTTT. Translating it yields CARSLVSGSRVGELFF. This chain connects TRBV5-3 to TRBJ2-2; the match to TRBD2 covers 9 bases. TRBV5-3 is an open reading frame whose function is uncertain. With 0 bases clipped from V and 7 bases from J, the junction kept 7 bases outside the gene matches. The CDR3 covers 16 residues.

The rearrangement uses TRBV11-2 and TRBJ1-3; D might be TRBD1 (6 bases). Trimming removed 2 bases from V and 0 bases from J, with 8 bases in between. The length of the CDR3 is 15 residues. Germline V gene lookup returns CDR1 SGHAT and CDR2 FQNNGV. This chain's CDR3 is CASSLTGTSGNTIYF. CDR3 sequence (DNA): TGTGCCAGCAGCTTAACAGGGACCTCTGGAAACACCATATATTTT. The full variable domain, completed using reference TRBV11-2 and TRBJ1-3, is EAGVAQSPRYKIIEKRQSVAFWCNPISGHATLYWYQQILGQGPKLLIQFQNNGVVDDSQLPKDRFSAERLKGVDSTLKIQPAKLEDSAVYLCASSLTGTSGNTIYFGEGSWLTVV.

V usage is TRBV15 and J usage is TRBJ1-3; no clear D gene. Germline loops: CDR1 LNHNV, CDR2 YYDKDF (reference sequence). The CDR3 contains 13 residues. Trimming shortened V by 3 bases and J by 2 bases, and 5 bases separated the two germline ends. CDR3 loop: CATSSDTGNTIYF. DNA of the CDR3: TGTGCCACCAGCAGCGACACTGGAAACACCATATATTTT. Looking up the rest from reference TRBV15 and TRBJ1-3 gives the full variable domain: DAMVIQNPRYQVTQFGKPVTLSCSQTLNHNVMYWYQQKSSQAPKLLFHYYDKDFNNEADTPDNFQSRRPNTSFCFLDIRSPGLGDTAMYLCATSSDTGNTIYFGEGSWLTVV.

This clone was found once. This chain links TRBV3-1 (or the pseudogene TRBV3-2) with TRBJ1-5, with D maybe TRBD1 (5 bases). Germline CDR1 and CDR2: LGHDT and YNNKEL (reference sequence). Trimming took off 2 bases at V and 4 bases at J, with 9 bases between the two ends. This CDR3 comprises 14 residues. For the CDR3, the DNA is TGTGCCAGCAGCCAACGGGGGGAAAATCAGCCCCAGCATTTT. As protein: CASSQRGENQPQHF.

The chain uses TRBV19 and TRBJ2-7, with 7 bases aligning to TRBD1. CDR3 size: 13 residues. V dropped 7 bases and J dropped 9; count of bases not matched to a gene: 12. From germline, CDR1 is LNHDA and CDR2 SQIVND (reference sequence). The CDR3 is CASNPTGEGWQYF. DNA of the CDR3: TGTGCCAGTAATCCTACAGGGGAAGGTTGGCAGTACTTC.

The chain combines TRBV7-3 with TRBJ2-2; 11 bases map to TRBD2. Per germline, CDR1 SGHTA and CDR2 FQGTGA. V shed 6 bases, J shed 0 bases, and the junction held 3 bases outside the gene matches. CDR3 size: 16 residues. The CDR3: CASSLLAGANTGELFF. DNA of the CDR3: TGTGCCAGCAGTTTACTAGCGGGGGCGAACACCGGGGAGCTGTTTTTT.